This entry lists 8 T cell receptor beta chains sequenced from one sample in a study of T cell responses to AZD1222 COVID-19 vaccine. The data were produced by immunoSEQ multiplex PCR, yet TCRdb's version contains in-frame clones alone and is incomplete. The repertoire includes under 120,000 clones, approximately 96% of them detected once, and approximately 2.2% sits in the top ten. The sequences come from peripheral blood, collected on day 0 of AZD1222 vaccination. The source of these receptors is an adult in good health.

The CDR3 sequence is CASSESQGAGQPQHF. CDR3 nucleotide sequence: TGTGCCAGCAGTGAATCCCAGGGGGCCGGACAGCCCCAGCATTTT. V and J are TRBV6-1 and TRBJ1-5; TRBD1 matches at 8 bases. Germline CDR1 and CDR2: MNHNS and SASEGT. This CDR3 has 15 amino acids. Germline trimming cut 2 bases from V and 7 bases from J; bases unmatched to any gene: 7.

The V gene is TRBV5-1, the J gene TRBJ1-2; perhaps TRBD1 as D (6 bases). Germline V gives CDR1 SGHRS, CDR2 YFSETQ. V was shortened by 5 bases and J by 10 bases, with 27 bases between the two germline ends. CDR3 length equals 16 residues. CDR3 loop: CASSAEAGTPLEYYTF. DNA for the CDR3: TGCGCCAGCAGTGCGGAAGCCGGGACACCGCTCGAATACTACACCTTC.

This clone occurred once. The J gene is TRBJ1-4, the V gene TRBV6-5, with TRBD1 as a possible D gene (5 bases). The CDR3 runs to 15 residues. The germline gives CDR1 MNHEY, CDR2 SVGAGI. V was pared by 2 bases and J by 6 bases, with 13 bases between. The CDR3 DNA follows: TGTGCCAGCAGTTACAGGCGACAAGGGGATGAAAAACTGTTTTTT. Its protein product is CASSYRRQGDEKLFF.

V is TRBV5-6 and J is TRBJ1-2, with D possibly matching TRBD1 (5 bases). The length of the CDR3 is 15 residues. Trimming left V 1 base short and J 4 bases short, with 14 bases between. Germline V gives CDR1 SGHDT, CDR2 YYEEEE. DNA of the CDR3: TGTGCCAGCAGCTTGTTCACGGATGGGGGCTATGGCTACACCTTC. Protein sequence: CASSLFTDGGYGYTF.

This sequence joins TRBV12-3 or TRBV12-4 and TRBJ2-7, with D unresolved. Between the trimmed V and J ends, which lost 6 bases and 3 bases, there was a span of 9 bases. This CDR3 spans 12 amino acids. The CDR3: CASSILNYEQYF. The CDR3 nucleotides are TGTGCCAGCAGCATACTGAACTACGAGCAGTACTTC.

CDR3 amino acids: CASSVGQDYEQYF. The CDR3 coding sequence is TGTGCCAGCAGCGTGGGACAGGACTACGAGCAGTACTTC. The chain uses TRBV7-7 and TRBJ2-7; 8 positions agree with TRBD1. The CDR3 loop spans 13 amino acids. Germline lookup yields CDR1 SSHAT and CDR2 FNYEAQ (reference sequence). V lost 5 bases and J lost 3; bases outside the gene matches: 3. The complete variable domain, with remaining parts taken from reference TRBV7-7 and TRBJ2-7, reads GAGVSQSPRYKVTKRGQDVTLRCDPISSHATLYWYQQALGQGPEFLTYFNYEAQPDKSGLPSDRFSAERPEGSISTLTIQRTEQRDSAMYRCASSVGQDYEQYFGPGTRLTVT.

The gene calls are TRBV5-1 and TRBJ2-6; D is unresolved. The V gene lost 4 bases and the J gene lost 2 bases, with 4 bases spanning the gap. This CDR3 has 13 residues. Germline V lookup: CDR1 SGHRS, CDR2 YFSETQ. The CDR3 loop is CASSPAGANVLTF. DNA for the CDR3: TGCGCCAGCAGCCCTGCTGGGGCCAACGTCCTGACTTTC.

The rearrangement links TRBV2 to TRBJ1-2; 7 positions match TRBD1. V was clipped by 2 bases and J by 8 bases; unmatched bases: 11. The CDR3 length is 15 residues. Germline values: CDR1 SNHLY, CDR2 FYNNEI. The CDR3 loop is CASSESPGGHSGYTF. DNA of the CDR3: TGTGCCAGCAGTGAAAGCCCAGGGGGTCACTCGGGCTACACCTTC.